This TCR beta chain was captured in a study of patients and donors after allogeneic stem cell transplantation. One entry per CDR3 protein, called by TCRdb with MiXCR from the RT-PCR reads. Here the sample spans some 880,000 distinct CDR3 sequences, about a sixth being singletons. This clonotype appeared a few times. The CDR3 spans 15 residues. The V end lost 1 base, the J end lost 4 bases, and 13 bases lay between the germline ends. CDR1 is SGHDN and CDR2 is FVKESK in the germline V gene. The source material was blood, either unsorted or a sorted T cell fraction (not recorded which). V is TRBV14 and J is TRBJ2-5; D remains unclear. This receptor was identified in a human donor who was either an allogeneic HSCT recipient or a stem cell or donor lymphocyte infusion donor (not recorded which). It is not recorded whose cells these are; they may come from a transplant donor. DNA for the CDR3: TGTGCCAGCAGCCAAGCGCGAAGGTGGACAGAGACCCAGTACTTC. The encoded protein is CASSQARRWTETQYF. Full variable domain (outside the CDR3, taken from reference TRBV14 and TRBJ2-5): EAGVTQFPSHSVIEKGQTVTLRCDPISGHDNLYWYRRVMGKEIKFLLHFVKESKQDESGMPNNRFLAERTGGTYSTLKVQPAELEDSGVYFCASSQARRWTETQYFGPGTRLLVL.